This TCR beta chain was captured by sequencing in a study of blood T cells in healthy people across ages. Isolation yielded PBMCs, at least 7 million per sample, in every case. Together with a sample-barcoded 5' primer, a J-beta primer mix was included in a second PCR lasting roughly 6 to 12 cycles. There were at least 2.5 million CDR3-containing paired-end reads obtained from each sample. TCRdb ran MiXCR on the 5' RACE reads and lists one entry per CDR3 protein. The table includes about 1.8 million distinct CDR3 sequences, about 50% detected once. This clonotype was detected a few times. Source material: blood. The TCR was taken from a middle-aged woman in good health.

CDR3 sequence: CASSQDLGGGGARNEQFF. The DNA for the CDR3 is TGTGCCAGCAGCCAAGATTTGGGCGGCGGGGGGGCCAGGAATGAGCAGTTCTTC. The chain uses TRBV4-2 and TRBJ2-1; 9 bases fit TRBD2. The CDR3 is 18 amino acids. The V segment lost 0 bases and the J segment 7 bases; nucleotides outside the gene matches: 13. The germline CDR1 and CDR2 sequences are LGHNA and YNFKEQ.